The present TCR beta chain was sequenced within a study of OX40 agonist ivuxolimab in advanced cancers. Profiled with immunoSEQ multiplex PCR; TCRdb holds only in-frame clones, not every one. Of around 95,000 clones in the sample, 91% are singletons; the top ten hold around 0.58%. Between the trimmed V and J ends, which lost 3 bases and 1 base, there was a span of 16 bases. The germline V gene has CDR1 SGHAT and CDR2 FQDESV (reference sequence). The CDR3 spans 16 residues. Sample: CD4+ or CD8+ T cells sorted from blood, taken in a trial of the OX40 agonist ivuxolimab. This clonotype originated in an adult with an advanced solid tumor such as melanoma, head and neck, liver or kidney cancer. The chain combines TRBV11-1 with TRBJ2-7; D might be TRBD2 (6 bases). The CDR3 sequence: CASSLYLASTSYEQYF. CDR3 nucleotide sequence: TGTGCCAGCAGCTTGTATCTAGCGAGCACGTCCTACGAGCAGTACTTC. The full variable domain, rest sourced from reference TRBV11-1 and TRBJ2-7, is EAEVAQSPRYKITEKSQAVAFWCDPISGHATLYWYRQILGQGPELLVQFQDESVVDDSQLPKDRFSAERLKGVDSTLKIQPAELGDSAMYLCASSLYLASTSYEQYFGPGTRLTVT.